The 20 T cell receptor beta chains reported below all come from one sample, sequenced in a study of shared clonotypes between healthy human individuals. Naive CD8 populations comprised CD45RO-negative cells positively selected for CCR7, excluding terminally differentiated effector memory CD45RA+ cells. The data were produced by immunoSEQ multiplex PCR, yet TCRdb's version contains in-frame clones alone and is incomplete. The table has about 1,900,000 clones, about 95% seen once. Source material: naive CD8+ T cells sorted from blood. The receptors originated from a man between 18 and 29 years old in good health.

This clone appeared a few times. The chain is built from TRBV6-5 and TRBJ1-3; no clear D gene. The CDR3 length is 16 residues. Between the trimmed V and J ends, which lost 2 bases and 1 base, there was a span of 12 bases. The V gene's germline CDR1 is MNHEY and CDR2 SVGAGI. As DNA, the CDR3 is TGTGCCAGCAGTTACGATGCCAACGCGTCTGGAAACACCATATATTTT. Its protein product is CASSYDANASGNTIYF.

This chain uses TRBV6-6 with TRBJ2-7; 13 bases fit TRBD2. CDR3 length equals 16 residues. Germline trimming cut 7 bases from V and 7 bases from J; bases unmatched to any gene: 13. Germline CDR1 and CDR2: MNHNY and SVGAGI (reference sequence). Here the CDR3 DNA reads TGTGCCAGCAATAATCCGGGACTAGCGGGATTAAATGAGCAGTACTTC. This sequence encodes CASNNPGLAGLNEQYF.

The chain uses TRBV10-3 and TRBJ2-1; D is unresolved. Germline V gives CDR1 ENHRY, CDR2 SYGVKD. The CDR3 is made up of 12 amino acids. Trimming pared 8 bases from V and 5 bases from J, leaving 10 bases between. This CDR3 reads CAIVDGNNEQFF. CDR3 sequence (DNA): TGTGCCATCGTCGACGGAAACAATGAGCAGTTCTTC.

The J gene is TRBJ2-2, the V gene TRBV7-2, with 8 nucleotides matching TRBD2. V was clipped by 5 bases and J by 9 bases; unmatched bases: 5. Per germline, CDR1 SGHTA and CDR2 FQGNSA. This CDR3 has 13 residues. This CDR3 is CASSLGLAWELFF. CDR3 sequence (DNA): TGTGCCAGCAGCCTCGGACTAGCTTGGGAGCTGTTTTTT.

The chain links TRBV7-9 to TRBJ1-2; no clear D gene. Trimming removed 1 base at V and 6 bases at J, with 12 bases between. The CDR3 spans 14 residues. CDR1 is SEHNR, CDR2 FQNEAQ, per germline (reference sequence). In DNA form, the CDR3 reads TGTGCCAGCAGCTTAGGGGTCGGACGGGATGGCTACACCTTC. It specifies CASSLGVGRDGYTF. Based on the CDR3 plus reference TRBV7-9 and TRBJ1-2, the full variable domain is DTGVSQNPRHKITKRGQNVTFRCDPISEHNRLYWYRQTLGQGPEFLTYFQNEAQLEKSRLLSDRFSAERPKGSFSTLEIQRTEQGDSAMYLCASSLGVGRDGYTFGSGTRLTVV.

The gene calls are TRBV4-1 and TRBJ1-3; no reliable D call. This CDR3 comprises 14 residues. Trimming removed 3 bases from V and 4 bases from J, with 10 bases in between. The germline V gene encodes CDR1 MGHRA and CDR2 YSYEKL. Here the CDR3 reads CASSHWPDGNTIYF. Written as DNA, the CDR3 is TGCGCCAGCAGCCATTGGCCAGACGGAAACACCATATATTTT.

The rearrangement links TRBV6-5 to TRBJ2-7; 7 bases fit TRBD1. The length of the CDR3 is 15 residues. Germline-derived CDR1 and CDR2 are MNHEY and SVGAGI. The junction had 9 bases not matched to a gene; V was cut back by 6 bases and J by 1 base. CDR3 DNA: TGTGCCAGCAGCTGGGACAGTTTTGGATCCTACGAGCAGTACTTC. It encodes CASSWDSFGSYEQYF.

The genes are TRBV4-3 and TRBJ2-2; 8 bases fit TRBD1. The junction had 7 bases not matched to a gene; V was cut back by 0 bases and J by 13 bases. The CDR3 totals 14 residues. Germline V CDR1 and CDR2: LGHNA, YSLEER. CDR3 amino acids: CASSQDQGAGWLFF. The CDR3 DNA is TGCGCCAGCAGCCAAGACCAGGGGGCGGGGTGGCTGTTTTTT.

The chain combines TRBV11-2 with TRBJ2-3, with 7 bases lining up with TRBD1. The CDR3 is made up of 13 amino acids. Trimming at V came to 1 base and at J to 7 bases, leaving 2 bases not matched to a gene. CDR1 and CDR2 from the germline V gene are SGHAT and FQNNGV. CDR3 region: CASSLGDSYTQYF. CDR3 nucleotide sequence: TGTGCCAGCAGCTTAGGGGACAGTTATACGCAGTATTTT.

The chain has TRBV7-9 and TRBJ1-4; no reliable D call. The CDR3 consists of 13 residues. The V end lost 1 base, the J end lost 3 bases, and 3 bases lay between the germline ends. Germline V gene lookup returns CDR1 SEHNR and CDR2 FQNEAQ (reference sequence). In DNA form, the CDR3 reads TGTGCCAGCAGCTTAGGACCTAATGAAAAACTGTTTTTT. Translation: CASSLGPNEKLFF. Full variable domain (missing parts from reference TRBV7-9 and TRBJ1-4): DTGVSQNPRHKITKRGQNVTFRCDPISEHNRLYWYRQTLGQGPEFLTYFQNEAQLEKSRLLSDRFSAERPKGSFSTLEIQRTEQGDSAMYLCASSLGPNEKLFFGSGTQLSVL.

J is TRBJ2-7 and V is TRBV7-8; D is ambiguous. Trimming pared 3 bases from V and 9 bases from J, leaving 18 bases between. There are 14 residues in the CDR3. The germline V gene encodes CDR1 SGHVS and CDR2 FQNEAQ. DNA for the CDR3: TGTGCCAGCAGCTTGGTCCTCGGGCAGGACGGGCAGTACTTC. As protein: CASSLVLGQDGQYF.

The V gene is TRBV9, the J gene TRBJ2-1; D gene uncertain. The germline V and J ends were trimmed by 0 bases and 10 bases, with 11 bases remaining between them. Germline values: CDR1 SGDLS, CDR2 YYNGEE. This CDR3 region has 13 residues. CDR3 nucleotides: TGTGCCAGCAGCGTAGATTCCCCGCGCGAGCAGTTCTTC. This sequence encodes CASSVDSPREQFF. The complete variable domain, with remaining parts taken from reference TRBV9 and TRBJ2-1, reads DSGVTQTPKHLITATGQRVTLRCSPRSGDLSVYWYQQSLDQGLQFLIQYYNGEERAKGNILERFSAQQFPDLHSELNLSSLELGDSALYFCASSVDSPREQFFGPGTRLTVL.

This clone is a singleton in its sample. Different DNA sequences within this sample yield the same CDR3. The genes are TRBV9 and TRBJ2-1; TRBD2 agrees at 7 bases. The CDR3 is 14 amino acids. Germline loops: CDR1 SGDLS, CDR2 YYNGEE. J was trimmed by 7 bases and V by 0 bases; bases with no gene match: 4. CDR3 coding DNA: TGTGCCAGCAGCGTAGCTGGCGGGAGAAATGAGCAGTTCTTC. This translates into CASSVAGGRNEQFF.

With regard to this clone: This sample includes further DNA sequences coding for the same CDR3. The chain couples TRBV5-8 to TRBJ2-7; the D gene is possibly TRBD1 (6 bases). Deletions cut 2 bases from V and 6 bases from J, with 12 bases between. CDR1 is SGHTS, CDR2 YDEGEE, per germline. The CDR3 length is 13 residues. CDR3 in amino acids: CASSLGGNREQYF. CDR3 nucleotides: TGTGCCAGCAGCTTAGGGGGAAATCGCGAGCAGTACTTC. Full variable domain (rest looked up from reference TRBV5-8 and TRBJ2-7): EAGVTQSPTHLIKTRGQQATLRCSPISGHTSVYWYQQALGLGLQFLLWYDEGEERNRGNFPPRFSGRQFPNYSSELNVNALELEDSALYLCASSLGGNREQYFGPGTRLTVT.

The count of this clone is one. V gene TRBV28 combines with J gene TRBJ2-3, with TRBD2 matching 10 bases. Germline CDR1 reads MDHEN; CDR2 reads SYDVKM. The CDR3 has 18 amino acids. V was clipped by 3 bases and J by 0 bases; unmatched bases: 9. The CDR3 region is CASSFLLAGALSTDTQYF. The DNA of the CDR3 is TGTGCCAGCAGTTTTCTCCTAGCGGGGGCCCTTAGCACAGATACGCAGTATTTT.

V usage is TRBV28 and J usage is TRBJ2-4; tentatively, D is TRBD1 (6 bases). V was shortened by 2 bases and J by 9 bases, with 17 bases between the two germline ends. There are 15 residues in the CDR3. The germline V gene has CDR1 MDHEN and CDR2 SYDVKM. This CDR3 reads CASSLPRRSGVIQYF. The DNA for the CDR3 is TGTGCCAGCAGTTTACCCCGTCGATCAGGGGTCATTCAGTACTTC.

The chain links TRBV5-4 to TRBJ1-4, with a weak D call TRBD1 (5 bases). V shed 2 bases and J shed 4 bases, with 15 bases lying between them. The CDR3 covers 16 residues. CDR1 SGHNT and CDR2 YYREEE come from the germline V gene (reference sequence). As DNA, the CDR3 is TGTGCCAGCAGCTTATCACAGGACGGATTTAATGAAAAACTGTTTTTT. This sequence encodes CASSLSQDGFNEKLFF. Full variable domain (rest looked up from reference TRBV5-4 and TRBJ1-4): ETGVTQSPTHLIKTRGQQVTLRCSSQSGHNTVSWYQQALGQGPQFIFQYYREEENGRGNFPPRFSGLQFPNYSSELNVNALELDDSALYLCASSLSQDGFNEKLFFGSGTQLSVL.

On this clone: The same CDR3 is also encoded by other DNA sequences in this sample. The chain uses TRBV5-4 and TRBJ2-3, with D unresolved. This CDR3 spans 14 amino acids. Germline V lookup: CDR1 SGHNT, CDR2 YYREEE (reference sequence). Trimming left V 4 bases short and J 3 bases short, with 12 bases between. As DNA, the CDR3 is TGTGCCAGCAGCCTCGAGGATAGAACAGATACGCAGTATTTT. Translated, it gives CASSLEDRTDTQYF.

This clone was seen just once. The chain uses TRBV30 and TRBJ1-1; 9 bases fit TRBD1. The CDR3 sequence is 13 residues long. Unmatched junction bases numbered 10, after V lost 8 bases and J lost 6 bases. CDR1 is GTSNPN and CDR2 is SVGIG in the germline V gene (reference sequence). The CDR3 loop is CAVRTGGWSEAFF. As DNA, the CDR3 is TGTGCCGTCCGAACAGGGGGCTGGTCTGAAGCTTTCTTT.

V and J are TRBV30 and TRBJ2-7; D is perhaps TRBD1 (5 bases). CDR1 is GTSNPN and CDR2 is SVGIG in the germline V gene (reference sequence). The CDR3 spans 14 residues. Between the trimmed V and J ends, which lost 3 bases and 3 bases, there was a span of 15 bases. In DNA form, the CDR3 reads TGTGCCTGGAGCCCAGGGTCCCTTTTCTACGAGCAGTACTTC. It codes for CAWSPGSLFYEQYF.